These T cell receptor beta chains were read from a single sample in a study of blood T cell repertoires in COVID-19. Profiling relied on immunoSEQ multiplex PCR, and the TCRdb table lists in-frame clones only, not all of them. The table has about 380,000 clones, 88% seen once. Sequenced input: PBMCs or T cells enriched from blood (not recorded which). These receptors originate from a young woman who had recovered from COVID-19. Both conserved end residues are part of each CDR3. D genes are given only for firm matches. Not all rows give a size; the values are once, few, many and, for expanded clones, a class.

j_call: TRBJ1-2
d_call: TRBD1
clone_size: NA
v_call: TRBV5-8
cdr3_aa: CASSYSTGISYGYTF
cdr3_nt: TGTGCCAGCAGCTACTCGACAGGGATAAGCTATGGCTACACCTTC

j_call: TRBJ2-5
d_call: TRBD1
clone_size: NA
v_call: TRBV5-1
cdr3_aa: CASSLQGAAKTQYF
cdr3_nt: TGCGCCAGCAGCTTACAGGGGGCAGCGAAGACCCAGTACTTC

j_call: TRBJ2-7
d_call: TRBD2
clone_size: NA
v_call: TRBV3-1/TRBV3-2
cdr3_aa: CASSQAAGGWSYEQYF
cdr3_nt: TGTGCCAGCAGCCAAGCCGCGGGGGGCTGGAGCTACGAGCAGTACTTC

j_call: TRBJ1-3
d_call: NA
clone_size: NA
v_call: TRBV7-8
cdr3_aa: CASSKGAGKGNTIYF
cdr3_nt: TGTGCCAGCAGCAAAGGGGCAGGGAAGGGAAACACCATATATTTT

j_call: TRBJ2-1
d_call: TRBD2
clone_size: NA
v_call: TRBV11-1
cdr3_aa: CASSLGTSVHEQFF
cdr3_nt: TGTGCCAGCAGCTTAGGGACTAGTGTCCATGAGCAGTTCTTC

j_call: TRBJ1-4
d_call: TRBD1
clone_size: NA
v_call: TRBV19
cdr3_aa: CASSIGWGYRGDEKLFF
cdr3_nt: TGTGCCAGTAGTATAGGTTGGGGGTACAGGGGTGACGAAAAACTGTTTTTT

j_call: TRBJ1-5
d_call: NA
clone_size: NA
v_call: TRBV6-1
cdr3_aa: CASSEGGRGGQPQHF
cdr3_nt: TGTGCCAGCAGTGAAGGGGGAAGGGGTGGGCAGCCCCAGCATTTT

j_call: TRBJ1-1
d_call: TRBD1
clone_size: NA
v_call: TRBV18
cdr3_aa: CASSPLVTGGNTEAFF
cdr3_nt: TGTGCCAGCTCACCACTCGTGACAGGGGGGAACACTGAAGCTTTCTTT

j_call: TRBJ2-1
d_call: NA
clone_size: NA
v_call: TRBV5-4
cdr3_aa: CASSLETYSEQFF
cdr3_nt: TGTGCCAGCAGCTTGGAGACATACTCCGAGCAGTTCTTC

j_call: TRBJ1-2
d_call: NA
clone_size: NA
v_call: TRBV4-3
cdr3_aa: CASSQDVGYGYTF
cdr3_nt: TGCGCCAGCAGCCAAGATGTCGGGTACGGCTACACCTTC

j_call: TRBJ2-1
d_call: TRBD2
clone_size: NA
v_call: TRBV2
cdr3_aa: CASSPGGSYNEQFF
cdr3_nt: TGTGCCAGCAGTCCGGGGGGGTCCTACAATGAGCAGTTCTTC

j_call: TRBJ2-1
d_call: TRBD1
clone_size: NA
v_call: TRBV19
cdr3_aa: CASSIPRQGGRNEQFF
cdr3_nt: TGTGCCAGTAGTATCCCTCGACAGGGGGGGCGCAATGAGCAGTTCTTC

j_call: TRBJ1-5
d_call: NA
clone_size: NA
v_call: TRBV5-8
cdr3_aa: CASSSGISGNQPQHF
cdr3_nt: TGTGCCAGCAGCTCGGGGATTAGTGGCAATCAGCCCCAGCATTTT

j_call: TRBJ1-5
d_call: NA
clone_size: NA
v_call: TRBV27
cdr3_aa: CASSPDRSNQPQHF
cdr3_nt: TGTGCCAGCAGTCCGGACAGAAGCAATCAGCCCCAGCATTTT

j_call: TRBJ1-6
d_call: TRBD1
clone_size: once
v_call: TRBV28
cdr3_aa: CASSWLAKGGRGYNSPLHF
cdr3_nt: TGTGCCAGCAGTTGGCTGGCTAAAGGGGGCCGGGGCTATAATTCACCCCTCCACTTT

j_call: TRBJ1-6
d_call: TRBD1
clone_size: NA
v_call: TRBV5-1
cdr3_aa: CASTITGGGNSPLHF
cdr3_nt: TGCGCCAGCACCATCACAGGGGGCGGTAATTCACCCCTCCACTTT

j_call: TRBJ2-2
d_call: NA
clone_size: few
v_call: TRBV5-4
cdr3_aa: CASSLRVQSNTGELFF
cdr3_nt: TGTGCCAGCAGCTTGAGAGTACAGTCGAACACCGGGGAGCTGTTTTTT

j_call: TRBJ2-3
d_call: TRBD2
clone_size: NA
v_call: TRBV10-3
cdr3_aa: CAISPGLAGGTDTQYF
cdr3_nt: TGTGCCATCAGCCCTGGACTAGCGGGGGGCACAGATACGCAGTATTTT

j_call: TRBJ1-1
d_call: TRBD1
clone_size: NA
v_call: TRBV19
cdr3_aa: CASKYRGYDTEAFF
cdr3_nt: TGTGCCAGCAAATACAGGGGGTATGACACTGAAGCTTTCTTT

j_call: TRBJ1-5
d_call: NA
clone_size: NA
v_call: TRBV7-2
cdr3_aa: CASSPRAGGSTQHF
cdr3_nt: TGTGCCAGCAGCCCTAGGGCAGGCGGGTCGACCCAGCATTTT

j_call: TRBJ2-7
d_call: TRBD2
clone_size: NA
v_call: TRBV3-1/TRBV3-2
cdr3_aa: CASSRTSGGSYEQYF
cdr3_nt: TGTGCCAGCAGCCGAACTAGCGGGGGATCCTACGAGCAGTACTTC

j_call: TRBJ2-3
d_call: NA
clone_size: NA
v_call: TRBV6-4
cdr3_aa: CASSTTYSTDTQYF
cdr3_nt: TGTGCCAGCAGTACCACTTATAGCACAGATACGCAGTATTTT

j_call: TRBJ1-2
d_call: NA
clone_size: NA
v_call: TRBV6-5
cdr3_aa: CASSPQQGPYGYTF
cdr3_nt: TGTGCCAGCAGCCCCCAACAGGGCCCCTATGGCTACACCTTC

j_call: TRBJ2-5
d_call: TRBD2
clone_size: NA
v_call: TRBV3-1/TRBV3-2
cdr3_aa: CASQLRGGSGETQYF
cdr3_nt: TGTGCCAGTCAGCTCCGGGGGGGCTCGGGCGAGACCCAGTACTTC

j_call: TRBJ1-1
d_call: NA
clone_size: once
v_call: TRBV30
cdr3_aa: CAWSVSDSLNTEAFF
cdr3_nt: TGTGCCTGGAGTGTAAGCGACAGCTTGAACACTGAAGCTTTCTTT

j_call: TRBJ1-5
d_call: TRBD1
clone_size: NA
v_call: TRBV19
cdr3_aa: CASSSPWTGNNQPQHF
cdr3_nt: TGTGCCAGTAGTAGCCCCTGGACAGGGAACAATCAGCCCCAGCATTTT

j_call: TRBJ1-2
d_call: NA
clone_size: NA
v_call: TRBV5-1
cdr3_aa: CASSLSPDSFPPGYTF
cdr3_nt: TGCGCCAGCAGCTTGTCCCCGGACAGTTTCCCCCCCGGCTACACCTTC

j_call: TRBJ1-1
d_call: NA
clone_size: NA
v_call: TRBV2
cdr3_aa: CASSGPHRSPGTEAFF
cdr3_nt: TGTGCCAGCAGTGGACCCCACAGGTCTCCTGGGACTGAAGCTTTCTTT

j_call: TRBJ1-5
d_call: NA
clone_size: NA
v_call: TRBV6-1
cdr3_aa: CASSAFGQGSNQPQHF
cdr3_nt: TGTGCCAGCAGTGCCTTCGGTCAGGGTAGCAATCAGCCCCAGCATTTT

j_call: TRBJ1-3
d_call: NA
clone_size: NA
v_call: TRBV7-9
cdr3_aa: CASSLIDWYSGNTIYF
cdr3_nt: TGTGCCAGCAGCTTAATAGACTGGTACTCTGGAAACACCATATATTTT

j_call: TRBJ2-1
d_call: TRBD2
clone_size: NA
v_call: TRBV9
cdr3_aa: CASSVAGRAYNEQFF
cdr3_nt: TGTGCCAGCAGCGTAGCTGGGAGGGCCTACAATGAGCAGTTCTTC

j_call: TRBJ1-1
d_call: NA
clone_size: NA
v_call: TRBV29-1
cdr3_aa: CNYHTNTEAFF
cdr3_nt: TGCAACTATCACACGAACACTGAAGCTTTCTTT

j_call: TRBJ1-2
d_call: NA
clone_size: NA
v_call: TRBV5-8
cdr3_aa: CASSPGQSFNYGYTF
cdr3_nt: TGTGCCAGCAGCCCGGGACAAAGTTTCAACTATGGCTACACCTTC

j_call: TRBJ1-5
d_call: NA
clone_size: NA
v_call: TRBV3-1/TRBV3-2
cdr3_aa: CASSQDSRFGQPQHF
cdr3_nt: TGTGCCAGCAGCCAAGATTCGAGGTTCGGCCAGCCCCAGCATTTT

j_call: TRBJ1-2
d_call: TRBD1
clone_size: NA
v_call: TRBV4-3
cdr3_aa: CASSQDGKGAPNYGYTF
cdr3_nt: TGCGCCAGCAGCCAAGATGGCAAGGGGGCCCCTAACTATGGCTACACCTTC

j_call: TRBJ2-5
d_call: TRBD2
clone_size: NA
v_call: TRBV9
cdr3_aa: CASQKAGETQYF
cdr3_nt: TGTGCCAGCCAGAAAGCGGGGGAGACCCAGTACTTC